The 9 T cell receptor beta chains reported below all come from one sample, sequenced in a study of blood T cell repertoires in COVID-19. The data were produced by immunoSEQ multiplex PCR, yet TCRdb's version contains in-frame clones alone and is incomplete. The sample contains fewer than 350,000 clones, approximately 80% of which appear only once. The source material was peripheral blood. The receptors stem from an older woman with active or convalescent COVID-19.

This clone was observed once. This chain uses TRBV5-6 with TRBJ2-4, with a tentative D call TRBD2 (6 bases). The CDR3 runs to 14 residues. Germline assignment: CDR1 SGHDT and CDR2 YYEEEE. Trimming removed 4 bases from V and 9 bases from J, with 17 bases in between. The CDR3, as DNA: TGTGCCAGCAGCCAGGGACTCCGGCAGGGCATTCAGTACTTC. The encoded protein is CASSQGLRQGIQYF.

This chain links TRBV19 with TRBJ1-2; a possible D gene is TRBD1 (5 bases). Looked up from germline, CDR1 is LNHDA and CDR2 is SQIVND (reference sequence). This CDR3 spans 14 amino acids. V was shortened by 5 bases and J by 5 bases, with 15 bases between the two germline ends. The CDR3 nucleotides are TGTGCCAGTAGTCCCCGACGGGGGAATTATGGCTACACCTTC. Amino acid sequence: CASSPRRGNYGYTF.

The rearrangement joins TRBV6-2 or TRBV6-3 to TRBJ1-5, with unresolved D. In germline, CDR1 is MNHEY, CDR2 SVGEGT. The CDR3 runs 14 residues. V shed 0 bases and J shed 4 bases, with 7 bases lying between them. CDR3 coding DNA: TGTGCCAGCAGTTACTCGACTCGAAATCAGCCCCAGCATTTT. As protein: CASSYSTRNQPQHF.

The CDR3 DNA sequence: TGTGCCAGCAGCTCTGGGGGGATTGGAAACACCATATATTTT. The encoded protein is CASSSGGIGNTIYF. V and J are TRBV6-5 and TRBJ1-3; weak D call: TRBD1 (5 bases). This CDR3 contains 14 residues. The germline V and J ends were trimmed by 6 bases and 3 bases, with 12 bases remaining between them. The germline V gene has CDR1 MNHEY and CDR2 SVGAGI.

The chain employs TRBV4-2 and TRBJ2-1; D perhaps matches TRBD1 (8 bases). This CDR3 has 15 residues. Germline CDR1 and CDR2: LGHNA and YNFKEQ. Trimming took off 1 base at V and 7 bases at J, with 14 bases between the two ends. CDR3 DNA: TGTGCCAGCAGCCAAGTGGACAGGGAGGGGAATGAGCAGTTCTTC. This translates into CASSQVDREGNEQFF.

J is TRBJ1-2 and V is TRBV2; D gene ambiguous. The CDR3 runs 14 residues. The V gene's germline CDR1 is SNHLY and CDR2 FYNNEI. The V gene lost 5 bases and the J gene lost 1 base, with 11 bases spanning the gap. DNA of the CDR3: TGTGCCAGCAGTTCTACGAGTCGTAACTATGGCTACACCTTC. It translates to CASSSTSRNYGYTF. Full variable domain (remainder filled in from reference TRBV2 and TRBJ1-2): EPEVTQTPSHQVTQMGQEVILRCVPISNHLYFYWYRQILGQKVEFLVSFYNNEISEKSEIFDDQFSVERPDGSNFTLKIRSTKLEDSAMYFCASSSTSRNYGYTFGSGTRLTVV.

This sequence joins TRBV4-1 and TRBJ1-2, with D possibly matching TRBD1 (5 bases). The V and J ends lost 0 bases and 4 bases respectively, with 15 bases between them. The germline CDR1 and CDR2 sequences are MGHRA and YSYEKL. The CDR3 totals 16 residues. The CDR3 coding sequence is TGCGCCAGCAGCCAAGAACCCGACAGTGCCATCTATGGCTACACCTTC. Its translation: CASSQEPDSAIYGYTF.

This chain joins TRBV6-5 and TRBJ1-1, with D hard to call. In germline, CDR1 is MNHEY, CDR2 SVGAGI. There are 12 residues in the CDR3. V lost 6 bases and J lost 1, with 6 bases in between. The CDR3 sequence is CASRRANTEAFF. CDR3 sequence (DNA): TGTGCCAGCAGGAGGGCGAACACTGAAGCTTTCTTT.

V usage is TRBV14 and J usage is TRBJ2-3, with 10 bases identical to TRBD2. Germline values: CDR1 SGHDN, CDR2 FVKESK. CDR3 length: 16 residues. V lost 4 bases to trimming and J lost 0 bases; unmatched junction nucleotides: 4. Written as DNA, the CDR3 is TGTGCCAGCAGCCGCCGGACTAGCGGAAGCACAGATACGCAGTATTTT. The encoded protein is CASSRRTSGSTDTQYF.